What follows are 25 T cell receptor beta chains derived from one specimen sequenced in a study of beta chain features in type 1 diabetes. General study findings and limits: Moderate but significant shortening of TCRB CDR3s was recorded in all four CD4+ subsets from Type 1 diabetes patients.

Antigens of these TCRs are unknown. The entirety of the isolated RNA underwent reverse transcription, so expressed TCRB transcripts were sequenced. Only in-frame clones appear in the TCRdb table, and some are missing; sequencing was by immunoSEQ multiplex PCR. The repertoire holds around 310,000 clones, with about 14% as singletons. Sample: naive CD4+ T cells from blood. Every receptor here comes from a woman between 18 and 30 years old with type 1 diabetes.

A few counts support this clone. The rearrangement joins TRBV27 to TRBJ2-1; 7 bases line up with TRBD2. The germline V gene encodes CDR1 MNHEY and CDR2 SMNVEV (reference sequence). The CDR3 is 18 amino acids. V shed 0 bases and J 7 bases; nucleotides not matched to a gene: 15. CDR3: CASSLSLWRGTFVNEQFF. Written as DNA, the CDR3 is TGTGCCAGCAGTTTATCGTTATGGCGGGGGACGTTTGTAAATGAGCAGTTCTTC.

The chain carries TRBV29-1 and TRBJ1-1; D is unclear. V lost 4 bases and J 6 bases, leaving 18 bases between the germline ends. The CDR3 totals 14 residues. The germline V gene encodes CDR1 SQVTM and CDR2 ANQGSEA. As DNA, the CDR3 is TGCAGCGTTGGGTATACAACATCCGTACCTGAAGCTTTCTTT. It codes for CSVGYTTSVPEAFF.

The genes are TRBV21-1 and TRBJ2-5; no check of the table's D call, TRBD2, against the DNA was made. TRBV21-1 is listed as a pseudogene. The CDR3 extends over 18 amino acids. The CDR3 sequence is CASSKGLAGARLQETQYF. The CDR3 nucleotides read TGTGCCAGCAGCAAAGGTTTAGCGGGAGCCCGATTACAAGAGACCCAGTACTTC.

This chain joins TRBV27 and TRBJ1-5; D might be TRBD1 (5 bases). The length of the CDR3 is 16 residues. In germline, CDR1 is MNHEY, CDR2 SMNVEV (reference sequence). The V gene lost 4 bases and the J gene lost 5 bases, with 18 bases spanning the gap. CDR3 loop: CASSSRVWGGDQPQHF. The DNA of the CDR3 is TGTGCCAGCAGTTCTCGGGTTTGGGGGGGGGATCAGCCCCAGCATTTT.

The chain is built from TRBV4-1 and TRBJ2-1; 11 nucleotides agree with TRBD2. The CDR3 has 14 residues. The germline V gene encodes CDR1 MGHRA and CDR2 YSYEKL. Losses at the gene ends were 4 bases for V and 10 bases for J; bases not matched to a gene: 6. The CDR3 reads CASSLLAGGGEQFF. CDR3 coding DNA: TGCGCCAGCAGCCTTCTAGCGGGAGGTGGGGAGCAGTTCTTC.

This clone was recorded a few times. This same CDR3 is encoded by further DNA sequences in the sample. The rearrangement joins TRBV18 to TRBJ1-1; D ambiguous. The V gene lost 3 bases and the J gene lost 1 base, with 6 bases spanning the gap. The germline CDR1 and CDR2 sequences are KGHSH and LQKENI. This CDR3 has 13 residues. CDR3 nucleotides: TGTGCCAGCTCACCCGGGGAGAACACTGAAGCTTTCTTT. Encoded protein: CASSPGENTEAFF. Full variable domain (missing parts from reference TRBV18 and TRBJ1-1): NAGVMQNPRHLVRRRGQEARLRCSPMKGHSHVYWYRQLPEEGLKFMVYLQKENIIDESGMPKERFSAEFPKEGPSILRIQQVVRGDSAAYFCASSPGENTEAFFGQGTRLTVV.

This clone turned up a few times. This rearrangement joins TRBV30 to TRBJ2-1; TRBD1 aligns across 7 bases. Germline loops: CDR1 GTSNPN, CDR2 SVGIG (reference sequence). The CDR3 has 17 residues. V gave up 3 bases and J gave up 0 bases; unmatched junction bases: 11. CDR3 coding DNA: TGTGCCTGGAGCTCCGACAGGGCGACGGGCTCCTACAATGAGCAGTTCTTC. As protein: CAWSSDRATGSYNEQFF.

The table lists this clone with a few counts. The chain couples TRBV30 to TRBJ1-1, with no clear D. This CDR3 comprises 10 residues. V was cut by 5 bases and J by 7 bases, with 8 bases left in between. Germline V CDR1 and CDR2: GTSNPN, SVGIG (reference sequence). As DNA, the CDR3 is TGTGCCTGGGGGGAGGGTGAAGCTTTCTTT. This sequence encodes CAWGEGEAFF.

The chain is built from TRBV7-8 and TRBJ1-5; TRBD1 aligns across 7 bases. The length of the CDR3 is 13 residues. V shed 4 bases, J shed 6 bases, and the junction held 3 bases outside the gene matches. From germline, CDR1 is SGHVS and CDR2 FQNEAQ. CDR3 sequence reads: CASSSGQSQPQHF. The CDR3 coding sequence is TGTGCCAGCAGCTCGGGACAGTCTCAGCCCCAGCATTTT.

The CDR3: CASSQPKELLLLNTEAFF. As DNA, the CDR3 is TGCGCCAGCAGCCAGCCGAAGGAATTACTACTCTTGAACACTGAAGCTTTCTTT. The chain couples TRBV4-1 to TRBJ1-1; no firm D call. The germline V gene encodes CDR1 MGHRA and CDR2 YSYEKL. This CDR3 spans 18 amino acids. V was cut by 3 bases and J by 0 bases, with 20 bases left in between.

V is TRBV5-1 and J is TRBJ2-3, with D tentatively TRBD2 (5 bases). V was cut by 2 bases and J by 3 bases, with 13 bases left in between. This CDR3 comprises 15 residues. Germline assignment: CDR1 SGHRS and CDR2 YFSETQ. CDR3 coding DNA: TGCGCCAGCAGCTTAGCGGAGGCTGGGACAGATACGCAGTATTTT. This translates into CASSLAEAGTDTQYF.

CDR3 DNA: TGTGCCAGCAGCCACGGAGAAGGCAATCAGCCCCAGCATTTT. This translates into CASSHGEGNQPQHF. The chain uses TRBV11-1 and TRBJ1-5, with unresolved D. CDR1 and CDR2 (germline): SGHAT, FQDESV (reference sequence). The CDR3 covers 14 residues. V was trimmed by 5 bases and J by 2 bases, leaving 10 bases between them. Filled out from reference TRBV11-1 and TRBJ1-5, the complete variable domain reads EAEVAQSPRYKITEKSQAVAFWCDPISGHATLYWYRQILGQGPELLVQFQDESVVDDSQLPKDRFSAERLKGVDSTLKIQPAELGDSAMYLCASSHGEGNQPQHFGDGTRLSIL.

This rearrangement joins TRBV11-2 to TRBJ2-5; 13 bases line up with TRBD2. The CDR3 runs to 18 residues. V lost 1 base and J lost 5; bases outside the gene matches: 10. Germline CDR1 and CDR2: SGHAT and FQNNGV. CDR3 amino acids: CASSLGGTSGVTRETQYF. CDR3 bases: TGTGCCAGCAGCTTAGGCGGGACTAGCGGGGTAACCCGGGAGACCCAGTACTTC.

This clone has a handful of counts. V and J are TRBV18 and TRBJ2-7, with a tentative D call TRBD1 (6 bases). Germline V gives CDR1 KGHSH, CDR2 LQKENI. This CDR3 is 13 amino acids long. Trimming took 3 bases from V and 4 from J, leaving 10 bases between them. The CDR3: CASSPGTRYEQYV. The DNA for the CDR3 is TGTGCCAGCTCACCCGGGACACGTTACGAGCAGTACGTC.

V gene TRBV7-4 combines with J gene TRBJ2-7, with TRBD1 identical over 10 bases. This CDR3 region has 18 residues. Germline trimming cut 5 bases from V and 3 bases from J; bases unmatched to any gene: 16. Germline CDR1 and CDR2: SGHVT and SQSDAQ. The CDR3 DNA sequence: TGTGCCAGCAGCCCGACGGGCGAAAGGGACAGGGGTTTCTACGAGCAGTACGTC. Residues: CASSPTGERDRGFYEQYV.

The CDR3 is CASSLQNYYGYTF. The CDR3 region has the DNA TGTGCCAGCAGTTTACAGAATTACTATGGCTACACCTTC. V usage is TRBV27 and J usage is TRBJ1-2; unclear D gene. Trimming stripped 2 bases from V and 3 bases from J, with 7 bases between. The germline V gene encodes CDR1 MNHEY and CDR2 SMNVEV (reference sequence). The CDR3 runs 13 residues.

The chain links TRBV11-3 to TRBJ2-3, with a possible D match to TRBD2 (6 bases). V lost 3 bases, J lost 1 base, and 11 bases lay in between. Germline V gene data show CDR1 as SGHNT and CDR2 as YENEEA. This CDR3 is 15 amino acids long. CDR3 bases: TGTGCCAGCAGCTTGGCTTGGGAGGGCACAGATACGCAGTATTTT. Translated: CASSLAWEGTDTQYF.

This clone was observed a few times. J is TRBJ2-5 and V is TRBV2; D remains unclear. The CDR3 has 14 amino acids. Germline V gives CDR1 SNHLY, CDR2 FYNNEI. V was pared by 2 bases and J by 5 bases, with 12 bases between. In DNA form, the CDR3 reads TGTGCCAGCAGTGAAAAGCCCGTTATCGAGACCCAGTACTTC. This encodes CASSEKPVIETQYF. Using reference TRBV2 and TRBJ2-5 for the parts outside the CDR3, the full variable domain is EPEVTQTPSHQVTQMGQEVILRCVPISNHLYFYWYRQILGQKVEFLVSFYNNEISEKSEIFDDQFSVERPDGSNFTLKIRSTKLEDSAMYFCASSEKPVIETQYFGPGTRLLVL.

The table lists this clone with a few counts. The CDR3 nucleotides are TGTGCCAGCAGAACTAGCGGGTCCTACGAGCAGTACTTC. Translation gives CASRTSGSYEQYF. The chain links TRBV28 to TRBJ2-7; 9 nucleotides line up with TRBD2. The CDR3 runs to 13 residues. The V and J ends lost 6 bases and 1 base, in that order; junction bases with no gene match: 1. Germline loops: CDR1 MDHEN, CDR2 SYDVKM.

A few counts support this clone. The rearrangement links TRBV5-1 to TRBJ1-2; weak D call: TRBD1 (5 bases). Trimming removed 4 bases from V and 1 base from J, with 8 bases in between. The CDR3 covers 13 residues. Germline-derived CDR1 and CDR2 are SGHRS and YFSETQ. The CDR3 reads CASSVDSNYGYTF. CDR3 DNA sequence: TGCGCCAGCAGCGTCGACAGTAACTATGGCTACACCTTC.

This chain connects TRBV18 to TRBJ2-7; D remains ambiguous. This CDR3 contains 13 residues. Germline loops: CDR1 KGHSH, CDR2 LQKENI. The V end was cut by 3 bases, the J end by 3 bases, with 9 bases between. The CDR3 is CASSPQPNYEQYV. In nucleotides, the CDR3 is TGTGCCAGCTCACCTCAACCTAACTACGAGCAGTACGTC.

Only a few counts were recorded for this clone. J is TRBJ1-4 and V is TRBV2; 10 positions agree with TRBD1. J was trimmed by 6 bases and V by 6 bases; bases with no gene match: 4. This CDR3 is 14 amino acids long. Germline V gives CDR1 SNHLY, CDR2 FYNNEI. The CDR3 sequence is CASRAGTGDEKLFF. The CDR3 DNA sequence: TGTGCCAGCAGAGCCGGGACAGGGGATGAAAAACTGTTTTTT.

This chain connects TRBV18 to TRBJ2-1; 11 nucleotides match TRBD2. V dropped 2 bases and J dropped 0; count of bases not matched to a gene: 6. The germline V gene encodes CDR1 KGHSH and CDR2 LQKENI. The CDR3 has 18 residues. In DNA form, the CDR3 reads TGTGCCAGCTCACCAAGTCTAGCGGGAGGCAGCTCCTACAATGAGCAGTTCTTC. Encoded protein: CASSPSLAGGSSYNEQFF. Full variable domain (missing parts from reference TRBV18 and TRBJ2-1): NAGVMQNPRHLVRRRGQEARLRCSPMKGHSHVYWYRQLPEEGLKFMVYLQKENIIDESGMPKERFSAEFPKEGPSILRIQQVVRGDSAAYFCASSPSLAGGSSYNEQFFGPGTRLTVL.

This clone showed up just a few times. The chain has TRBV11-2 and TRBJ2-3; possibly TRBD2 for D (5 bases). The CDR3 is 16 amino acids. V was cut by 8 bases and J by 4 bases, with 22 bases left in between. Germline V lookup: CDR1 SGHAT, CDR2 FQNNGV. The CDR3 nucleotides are TGTGCCAGCGCAACTCTAGGGAGTGCGGTTGCAGATACGCAGTATTTT. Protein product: CASATLGSAVADTQYF.

CDR3: CAWGAGYEQYV. The CDR3 DNA sequence: TGTGCCTGGGGGGCAGGGTACGAGCAGTACGTC. The chain is built from TRBV30 and TRBJ2-7; D might be TRBD1 (5 bases). CDR1 is GTSNPN, CDR2 SVGIG, per germline (reference sequence). Trimming pared 5 bases from V and 4 bases from J, leaving 9 bases between. The CDR3 has 11 amino acids.